These 26 T cell receptor beta chains originate from one sample sequenced in a study of T cell responses to AZD1222 COVID-19 vaccine. The assay was immunoSEQ multiplex PCR, and TCRdb's table has in-frame clones only and misses some. This repertoire shows 200,000 or so clones, 90% to 95% found once; its top ten account for over 0.95%. Sample: peripheral blood, taken on day 0 of MenACWY control vaccination. Receptor source: an adult in good health.

The V and J genes are TRBV19 and TRBJ2-2; the match to TRBD1 covers 11 bases. The trim removed 5 bases at V and 7 bases at J, leaving 9 bases unmatched. CDR1 and CDR2 from the germline V gene are LNHDA and SQIVND (reference sequence). The CDR3 length is 16 residues. CDR3 sequence (DNA): TGTGCCAGTAGTGCCCCCCGGACAGGGGGCGGCGGGGAGCTGTTTTTT. This sequence encodes CASSAPRTGGGGELFF. Using reference TRBV19 and TRBJ2-2 for the parts outside the CDR3, the full variable domain is DGGITQSPKYLFRKEGQNVTLSCEQNLNHDAMYWYRQDPGQGLRLIYYSQIVNDFQKGDIAEGYSVSREKKESFPLTVTSAQKNPTAFYLCASSAPRTGGGGELFFGEGSRLTVL.

The rearrangement links TRBV3-1 (or the pseudogene TRBV3-2) to TRBJ1-1, with 7 bases that match TRBD1. V trimming: 2 bases; J trimming: 1 base; junction bases outside the gene matches: 7. The CDR3 is made up of 16 amino acids. Germline V CDR1 and CDR2: LGHDT, YNNKEL (reference sequence). The CDR3 spells CASSQPGGPKNTEAFF. The CDR3 bases are TGTGCCAGCAGCCAACCAGGGGGGCCCAAGAACACTGAAGCTTTCTTT.

The chain combines TRBV2 with TRBJ1-5, with unresolved D. Between the trimmed V and J ends, which lost 9 bases and 0 bases, there was a span of 9 bases. The CDR3 has 13 residues. The germline gives CDR1 SNHLY, CDR2 FYNNEI. The CDR3 DNA sequence: TGTGCCAGTCAGACGGATAGCAATCAGCCCCAGCATTTT. Protein sequence: CASQTDSNQPQHF.

The chain carries TRBV7-2 and TRBJ1-1; TRBD1 aligns across 7 bases. The germline CDR1 and CDR2 sequences are SGHTA and FQGNSA. The V gene end was trimmed by 5 bases and the J gene end by 5 bases; junction bases not matched to a gene: 5. This CDR3 contains 13 residues. For the CDR3, the DNA is TGTGCCAGCAGCGAACAGGGGTTTACTGAAGCTTTCTTT. Its protein product is CASSEQGFTEAFF.

V is TRBV9 and J is TRBJ2-5; 9 positions match TRBD2. CDR1 SGDLS and CDR2 YYNGEE come from the germline V gene. V shed 3 bases and J 4 bases; nucleotides not matched to a gene: 10. There are 16 residues in the CDR3. CDR3 protein: CASSANALAGRETQYF. The CDR3 coding sequence is TGTGCCAGCAGCGCAAATGCCCTAGCGGGGAGAGAGACCCAGTACTTC.

This clone was counted between two and nine times. The gene calls are TRBV3-1 (or the pseudogene TRBV3-2) and TRBJ2-1; 9 bases align to TRBD1. CDR1 is LGHDT and CDR2 is YNNKEL in the germline V gene (reference sequence). With V trimmed by 3 bases and J by 7 bases, 7 bases remained unmatched. This CDR3 region has 15 residues. CDR3 in DNA: TGTGCCAGCAGCCATGGAGGGACAGGGACAAATGAGCAGTTCTTC. This encodes CASSHGGTGTNEQFF.

The chain has TRBV6-5 and TRBJ1-1, with D tentatively TRBD1 (6 bases). V shed 7 bases and J shed 3 bases, with 18 bases lying between them. CDR3 length: 15 amino acids. Germline V gives CDR1 MNHEY, CDR2 SVGAGI. This CDR3 is CASTRGGWRDTEAFF. The CDR3 DNA is TGTGCCAGCACCAGGGGTGGCTGGAGAGACACTGAAGCTTTCTTT.

The chain couples TRBV11-3 to TRBJ2-7, with D possibly matching TRBD2 (6 bases). Trimming took 1 base from V and 3 from J, leaving 13 bases between them. The germline V gene has CDR1 SGHNT and CDR2 YENEEA. CDR3 length: 15 residues. CDR3 sequence: CASSLGGGSVYEQYF. The CDR3 nucleotides are TGTGCCAGCAGCTTAGGAGGAGGGTCCGTCTACGAGCAGTACTTC.

The genes are TRBV14 and TRBJ1-2; D is undetermined. The CDR3 contains 14 residues. V gave up 4 bases and J gave up 8 bases, with 17 bases separating them. CDR1 SGHDN and CDR2 FVKESK come from the germline V gene. The CDR3 reads CASSLTLGLSGYTF. CDR3 in DNA: TGTGCCAGCAGCCTTACGTTGGGTCTGAGCGGCTACACCTTC.

The chain employs TRBV14 and TRBJ1-6, with 7 bases aligning to TRBD1. Per the germline V gene, CDR1 is SGHDN and CDR2 is FVKESK. The length of the CDR3 is 15 residues. V shed 1 base, J shed 6 bases, and the junction held 3 bases outside the gene matches. CDR3 residues: CASSQVGQPNSPLHF. The CDR3 DNA is TGTGCCAGCAGCCAAGTGGGACAGCCTAATTCACCCCTCCACTTT. The entire variable domain, with the rest obtained from reference TRBV14 and TRBJ1-6, is as follows: EAGVTQFPSHSVIEKGQTVTLRCDPISGHDNLYWYRRVMGKEIKFLLHFVKESKQDESGMPNNRFLAERTGGTYSTLKVQPAELEDSGVYFCASSQVGQPNSPLHFGNGTRLTVT.

Comments on this clone: The same CDR3 arises from other DNA sequences in this sample as well. The rearrangement links TRBV6-5 to TRBJ1-1, with D perhaps matching TRBD1 (6 bases). CDR3 length: 12 amino acids. V was trimmed by 4 bases and J by 5 bases, leaving 8 bases between them. Germline CDR1 is MNHEY and CDR2 is SVGAGI. The CDR3 DNA reads as TGTGCCAGCAGTTCCAGGGGAACTGAAGCTTTCTTT. Translation: CASSSRGTEAFF.

This clone came up once. This chain joins TRBV6-5 and TRBJ1-2; D call uncertain. CDR3 length: 13 residues. The germline V gene has CDR1 MNHEY and CDR2 SVGAGI. Trimming removed 2 bases from V and 4 bases from J, with 8 bases in between. This CDR3 reads CASSYEGSYGYTF. In DNA, the CDR3 is TGTGCCAGCAGTTACGAGGGAAGCTATGGCTACACCTTC.

The J gene is TRBJ1-3, the V gene TRBV18, with D possibly matching TRBD1 (6 bases). CDR1 is KGHSH, CDR2 LQKENI, per germline. CDR3 size: 16 residues. V shed 6 bases and J shed 0 bases, with 15 bases lying between them. The CDR3 reads CASSRQDSSSGNTIYF. The CDR3 DNA is TGTGCCAGCTCTCGCCAGGACAGCAGCTCTGGAAACACCATATATTTT.

V and J are TRBV5-3 and TRBJ1-1; possibly TRBD1 for D (6 bases). TRBV5-3 qualifies as an ORF whose function is uncertain. The CDR3 loop spans 14 amino acids. V was cut by 10 bases and J by 4 bases, with 20 bases left in between. CDR3 amino acids: CAPGRTAYCTEAFF. The CDR3 DNA follows: TGTGCCCCAGGGCGGACAGCTTATTGCACTGAAGCTTTCTTT.

The chain joins TRBV29-1 to TRBJ1-2; D remains unclear. The CDR3 is 12 residues long. Germline lookup yields CDR1 SQVTM and CDR2 ANQGSEA. Trimming shortened V by 3 bases and J by 8 bases, and 13 bases separated the two germline ends. Written as DNA, the CDR3 is TGCAGCGTTGACCGGACCCTACGGGGCTACACCTTC. Amino acid sequence: CSVDRTLRGYTF.

This chain connects TRBV12-3 or TRBV12-4 to TRBJ2-7; D remains unclear. V shed 3 bases and J shed 9 bases, with 9 bases lying between them. The CDR3 contains 11 residues. CDR3: CASSLRSGQYF. CDR3 nucleotide sequence: TGTGCCAGCAGTTTGCGGTCGGGGCAGTACTTC.

The chain has TRBV12-3 or TRBV12-4 and TRBJ1-1, with 7 bases identical to TRBD1. V shed 5 bases, J shed 10 bases, and the junction held 7 bases outside the gene matches. The CDR3 is 12 residues long. The CDR3 loop reads CASSQRGQGAFF. The CDR3 region has the DNA TGTGCCAGCAGTCAAAGGGGGCAGGGAGCTTTCTTT.

This clone was picked up one time. This rearrangement joins TRBV6-5 to TRBJ1-6, with D unresolved. Trimming took 2 bases from V and 4 from J, leaving 3 bases between them. CDR1 and CDR2 from the germline V gene are MNHEY and SVGAGI. The CDR3 totals 13 residues. CDR3 in DNA: TGTGCCAGCAGTTACGCGTATAATTCACCCCTCCACTTT. Translating gives CASSYAYNSPLHF.

The chain employs TRBV20-1 and TRBJ1-1; unclear D gene. Trimming pared 0 bases from V and 3 bases from J, leaving 2 bases between. Germline V gives CDR1 DFQATT, CDR2 SNEGSKA (reference sequence). The CDR3 runs to 11 residues. CDR3 DNA: TGCAGTGCTAGAGACCACACTGAAGCTTTCTTT. This codes for CSARDHTEAFF.

The J gene is TRBJ1-4, the V gene TRBV5-1, with D perhaps matching TRBD1 (6 bases). V lost 2 bases to trimming and J lost 7 bases, with 18 bases between them. CDR3 length: 16 amino acids. CDR1 and CDR2 (germline): SGHRS, YFSETQ. DNA of the CDR3: TGCGCCAGCAGCTTTGCTGGAGGAGAGGGGGGTGAAAAACTGTTTTTT. The encoded protein is CASSFAGGEGGEKLFF.

The chain couples TRBV14 to TRBJ2-7; TRBD1 matches 8 bases. This CDR3 comprises 14 residues. Germline assignment: CDR1 SGHDN and CDR2 FVKESK. V was clipped by 4 bases and J by 3 bases; unmatched bases: 5. The CDR3 DNA is TGTGCCAGCAGCCGACAGGGGCGATTCTACGAGCAGTACTTC. Protein: CASSRQGRFYEQYF.

This rearrangement joins TRBV4-1 to TRBJ1-2; TRBD1 agrees at 8 bases. The CDR3 consists of 14 residues. CDR1 and CDR2 (germline): MGHRA, YSYEKL. J lost 4 bases, V lost 5 bases, and 6 bases had no gene match. Here the CDR3 DNA reads TGCGCCAGCAGCACCGGGACAGGACGCTATGGCTACACCTTC. Protein product: CASSTGTGRYGYTF.

The chain uses TRBV10-3 and TRBJ1-1, with D perhaps TRBD1 (6 bases). V was pared by 5 bases and J by 0 bases, with 10 bases between. The CDR3 is made up of 14 amino acids. Germline V gene lookup returns CDR1 ENHRY and CDR2 SYGVKD. CDR3 sequence (DNA): TGTGCCATCAGTAGGGACACCATGAACACTGAAGCTTTCTTT. Protein product: CAISRDTMNTEAFF.

This clone is a singleton in its sample. This chain links TRBV5-1 with TRBJ1-1; 11 bases line up with TRBD1. After removal of 7 bases from V and 6 bases from J, the junction contained 23 bases not matched to a gene. CDR3 size: 19 residues. Germline assignment: CDR1 SGHRS and CDR2 YFSETQ. The CDR3, as DNA: TGCGCCAGCCGATTCAAGCCGGGACAGGGGGACCTTGTTTTAGCTGAAGCTTTCTTT. Translating gives CASRFKPGQGDLVLAEAFF.

This clone was seen a single time. The rearrangement links TRBV3-1 (or the pseudogene TRBV3-2) to TRBJ1-4; D is possibly TRBD1 (5 bases). Trimming shortened V by 2 bases and J by 5 bases, and 6 bases separated the two germline ends. Per the germline V gene, CDR1 is LGHDT and CDR2 is YNNKEL (reference sequence). CDR3 length: 13 residues. CDR3: CASSQQGNEKLFF. CDR3 bases: TGTGCCAGCAGCCAACAGGGAAATGAAAAACTGTTTTTT.

J is TRBJ2-5 and V is TRBV7-5; the table's D call, TRBD2, has no DNA check behind it. TRBV7-5 is labeled a pseudogene. The CDR3 is made up of 13 amino acids. The CDR3 DNA reads TGTGCCGGAGGTGGCTCGTACCAAGAGACCCAGTACTTC. Translation gives CAGGGSYQETQYF.